Here is one T cell receptor beta chain with its context. This sample is part of a study of blood T cell repertoires in COVID-19. Study information: Some COVID-19 samples were acute and others convalescent; all came from the United States, Italy and Spain. The analysed material was cDNA or gDNA that came from T cells, B-cell-depleted T cells, or PBMCs.

The germline CDR1 and CDR2 sequences are MNHEY and SMNVEV (reference sequence). The CDR3 runs to 15 residues. Trimming at V came to 4 bases and at J to 7 bases, leaving 13 bases not matched to a gene. Authors' analysis steps: Scientists estimated how many nucleated cells there were by amplifying reference gene primers. Sequenced by immunoSEQ multiplex PCR; TCRdb stores in-frame clones only, minus some. That table supplies the V and J calls and clone size; D and trimming were determined from the DNA. The table records about 220,000 clones, 82% of them present only once. Sequencing was performed on peripheral blood. This chain joins TRBV27 and TRBJ2-7, with TRBD2 identical over 7 bases. The receptor's source is a woman older than 75 with COVID-19, enrolled during active disease. The CDR3 DNA sequence: TGTGCCAGCAGTTCGCTAGGGGCGGGAGTCTCAGAGCAGTACTTC. Encoded protein: CASSSLGAGVSEQYF.